Listed here are 21 T cell receptor beta chains from one sample, sequenced in a study of T-cell memory formation after mild COVID-19. TCRdb re-called the 5' RACE reads with MiXCR, one entry per CDR3 protein. The sample holds about 140,000 distinct CDR3 sequences, around 15% seen once. Sequenced sample: PBMCs or a T cell subset sorted from them (not recorded which). These receptors all come from an adult woman who had mild COVID-19 (a few samples of this study predate the infection). Cell type and time point are not known.

This clonotype was recorded a few times. The chain recombines TRBV7-8 with TRBJ1-2, with D unclear. Trimming cost V 5 bases and J 5 bases, with 9 bases left between them. CDR1 is SGHVS, CDR2 FQNEAQ, per germline. This CDR3 spans 12 amino acids. The CDR3: CASSPNRYGYTF. The CDR3 nucleotides read TGTGCCAGCAGCCCCAACAGATATGGCTACACCTTC.

V gene TRBV24-1 combines with J gene TRBJ2-7, with D perhaps TRBD1 (6 bases). The CDR3 loop spans 15 amino acids. Per germline, CDR1 KGHDR and CDR2 SFDVKD. Trimming pared 0 bases from V and 0 bases from J, leaving 8 bases between. CDR3 region: CATSDLQGSSYEQYF. CDR3 sequence (DNA): TGTGCCACCAGTGATTTGCAGGGGAGCTCCTACGAGCAGTACTTC.

The table lists this clonotype with a few counts. This chain links TRBV12-3 or TRBV12-4 with TRBJ1-5; D gene ambiguous. The V end lost 2 bases, the J end lost 2 bases, and 10 bases lay between the germline ends. This CDR3 contains 15 residues. CDR3 protein: CASSLSRAGNQPQHF. In DNA, the CDR3 is TGTGCCAGCAGTTTAAGTAGAGCCGGCAATCAGCCCCAGCATTTT.

This chain joins TRBV12-3 or TRBV12-4 and TRBJ2-3, with D possibly TRBD2 on 6 matching bases. V lost 6 bases and J lost 1, with 17 bases in between. This CDR3 region has 16 residues. CDR3 coding DNA: TGTGCCAGCAGCCATAACACGGGGGATGGCACAGATACGCAGTATTTT. It yields the protein CASSHNTGDGTDTQYF.

The genes are TRBV12-3 or TRBV12-4 and TRBJ2-3; tentative D call: TRBD1 (6 bases). The V end was cut by 4 bases, the J end by 2 bases, with 19 bases between. This CDR3 has 17 residues. The CDR3 DNA follows: TGTGCCAGCAGTTCCACCGTAGACAGGCGTCTCACAGATACGCAGTATTTT. Translated: CASSSTVDRRLTDTQYF.

This clonotype was counted between two and nine times. This sequence joins TRBV3-1 and TRBJ1-5; D ambiguous. Per germline, CDR1 LGHDT and CDR2 YNNKEL (reference sequence). Trimming took off 5 bases at V and 5 bases at J, with 10 bases between the two ends. The CDR3 totals 13 residues. The CDR3 DNA is TGTGCCAGCAGCTTGACAACGGATCAGCCCCAGCATTTT. Amino acid sequence: CASSLTTDQPQHF.

The chain joins TRBV7-9 to TRBJ1-5; D unclear. CDR3 size: 20 residues. Germline loops: CDR1 SEHNR, CDR2 FQNEAQ (reference sequence). The V gene lost 2 bases and the J gene lost 2 bases, with 25 bases spanning the gap. This CDR3 is CASSLFRKGTSGVGNQPQHF. DNA of the CDR3: TGTGCCAGCAGCTTATTCAGAAAGGGCACAAGCGGCGTCGGCAATCAGCCCCAGCATTTT. The whole variable domain, filled in from reference TRBV7-9 and TRBJ1-5, reads DTGVSQNPRHKITKRGQNVTFRCDPISEHNRLYWYRQTLGQGPEFLTYFQNEAQLEKSRLLSDRFSAERPKGSFSTLEIQRTEQGDSAMYLCASSLFRKGTSGVGNQPQHFGDGTRLSIL.

This CDR3 is CASSPGTSGRAPFTDTQYF. In DNA, the CDR3 is TGTGCCAGCAGTCCCGGGACTAGCGGGAGGGCCCCTTTCACAGATACGCAGTATTTT. This rearrangement joins TRBV12-3 or TRBV12-4 to TRBJ2-3, with 16 bases that match TRBD2. With V trimmed by 5 bases and J by 2 bases, 10 bases remained unmatched. The CDR3 runs to 19 residues.

This CDR3 is CASMRVSGSYYEQYF. For the CDR3, the DNA is TGTGCCAGTATGAGGGTAAGCGGATCATACTACGAGCAGTACTTC. This chain links TRBV19 with TRBJ2-7; weak D call: TRBD2 (5 bases). Germline CDR1 LNHDA, CDR2 SQIVND (reference sequence). With 7 bases removed from V and 3 bases from J, the gap between germline ends came to 19 bases. The CDR3 runs 15 residues.

The J gene is TRBJ2-7, the V gene TRBV24-1; D gene uncertain. V lost 3 bases and J 9 bases, leaving 8 bases between the germline ends. Germline V CDR1 and CDR2: KGHDR, SFDVKD. The CDR3 contains 11 residues. The CDR3 bases are TGTGCCACCAGTGATCCCCTAAGGCAGTACTTC. Its protein product is CATSDPLRQYF.

This clonotype was observed a handful of times. J is TRBJ2-2 and V is TRBV5-1; 7 bases are shared with TRBD1. The V segment lost 1 base and the J segment 0 bases; nucleotides outside the gene matches: 3. The CDR3 length is 16 residues. The germline CDR1 and CDR2 sequences are SGHRS and YFSETQ. In DNA, the CDR3 is TGCGCCAGCAGCTTGACCGGGACAGCGAACACCGGGGAGCTGTTTTTT. Translating it yields CASSLTGTANTGELFF.

This chain joins TRBV7-9 and TRBJ1-2, with a possible D match to TRBD1 (6 bases). CDR3 length: 13 residues. Germline V gene data show CDR1 as SEHNR and CDR2 as FQNEAQ (reference sequence). The V gene lost 4 bases and the J gene lost 8 bases, with 14 bases spanning the gap. CDR3 sequence reads: CASSSGQKRGYTF. In DNA form, the CDR3 reads TGTGCCAGCAGCTCCGGACAGAAAAGGGGCTACACCTTC. Full variable domain (outside the CDR3, taken from reference TRBV7-9 and TRBJ1-2): DTGVSQNPRHKITKRGQNVTFRCDPISEHNRLYWYRQTLGQGPEFLTYFQNEAQLEKSRLLSDRFSAERPKGSFSTLEIQRTEQGDSAMYLCASSSGQKRGYTFGSGTRLTVV.

V and J are TRBV3-1 and TRBJ2-7; TRBD1 might be the D (6 bases). V lost 3 bases and J lost 4, with 22 bases in between. The CDR3 spans 17 residues. CDR1 LGHDT and CDR2 YNNKEL come from the germline V gene (reference sequence). CDR3 protein: CASSHRQRRGRGYEQYF. The DNA of the CDR3 is TGTGCCAGCAGCCATCGGCAGCGAAGGGGCAGGGGATACGAGCAGTACTTC.

The chain combines TRBV15 with TRBJ2-1, with a weak D call TRBD1 (6 bases). Germline CDR1 reads LNHNV; CDR2 reads YYDKDF (reference sequence). The ends were cut back, 2 bases at V and 9 bases at J, with 8 bases in the middle. The CDR3 loop spans 12 amino acids. The DNA of the CDR3 is TGTGCCACCAGCAGACAGGGGACTGAGCAGTTCTTC. Protein product: CATSRQGTEQFF.

This clonotype was picked up a small number of times. The chain has TRBV18 and TRBJ2-7, with D uncertain. The CDR3 is made up of 12 amino acids. Germline CDR1 KGHSH, CDR2 LQKENI. V was clipped by 6 bases and J by 4 bases, with 10 bases between them. The CDR3 DNA is TGTGCCAGCTCTCCCGAAGGTTACGAGCAGTACTTC. Its protein product is CASSPEGYEQYF.

The chain is built from TRBV7-9 and TRBJ2-7; TRBD2 matches at 11 bases. Trimming took 6 bases from V and 6 from J; bases not matched to a gene: 4. Per the germline V gene, CDR1 is SEHNR and CDR2 is FQNEAQ (reference sequence). This CDR3 is built from 13 residues. The CDR3 loop reads CASRTSGSGEQYF. Written as DNA, the CDR3 is TGTGCCAGCAGAACTAGCGGGAGTGGCGAGCAGTACTTC.

This clonotype was counted a few times. The rearrangement joins TRBV18 to TRBJ1-2, with D unresolved. The V end lost 2 bases, the J end lost 3 bases, and 16 bases lay between the germline ends. Germline CDR1 reads KGHSH; CDR2 reads LQKENI. The CDR3 loop spans 16 amino acids. CDR3 in DNA: TGTGCCAGCTCACCAATAAGGAACAGAGATGACTATGGCTACACCTTC. Translating gives CASSPIRNRDDYGYTF.

This clonotype was counted many times. The CDR3 here is CASGSGFSYEQYF. The DNA for the CDR3 is TGTGCCAGCGGTAGCGGTTTTTCCTACGAGCAGTACTTC. This chain links TRBV6-2 or TRBV6-3 with TRBJ2-7; D is possibly TRBD2 (6 bases). This CDR3 has 13 amino acids. Deletions cut 8 bases from V and 1 base from J, with 12 bases between. The germline gives CDR1 MNHEY, CDR2 SVGEGT.

The chain uses TRBV6-4 and TRBJ2-2; TRBD1 is a possible D gene (6 bases). The CDR3 length is 15 residues. V lost 5 bases and J lost 2, with 12 bases in between. Germline CDR1 MRHNA, CDR2 SNTAGT. The CDR3 nucleotides are TGTGCCAGCAGTCCAGACAGGATTAACACCGGGGAGCTGTTTTTT. Translating gives CASSPDRINTGELFF.

V and J are TRBV7-9 and TRBJ2-2; perhaps TRBD1 as D (5 bases). Trimming cost V 5 bases and J 4 bases, with 14 bases left between them. This CDR3 is 15 amino acids long. Looked up from germline, CDR1 is SEHNR and CDR2 is FQNEAQ (reference sequence). The CDR3 region has the DNA TGTGCCAGCAGCGGTACCAGGGAAAGCACCGGGGAGCTGTTTTTT. It codes for CASSGTRESTGELFF.

This clonotype occurred many times. The CDR3 region is CASSQPEGTGGYTF. The DNA for the CDR3 is TGTGCCAGCTCACAACCGGAGGGGACAGGGGGCTACACCTTC. The chain couples TRBV2 to TRBJ1-2; 9 bases line up with TRBD1. There are 14 residues in the CDR3. From germline, CDR1 is SNHLY and CDR2 FYNNEI. Losses at the gene ends were 8 bases for V and 8 bases for J; bases not matched to a gene: 12.